The TCR beta chain described here comes from a study of CXCR3-negative and CXCR3-positive naive CD8 T cells. Each TRB cDNA library was prepared by 5' RACE (with UMI labels). Reanalyzing the 5' RACE reads, TCRdb keeps one entry per CDR3 protein, without DNA. In total, the table holds approximately 90,000 distinct CDR3 sequences. Study-wide results and limits: Naive cells that were CXCR3-positive had more hydrophobic TRB CDR3s (compared with CXCR3-negative naive cells). Unlike memory cells, which differed, naive CXCR3-negative and CXCR3-positive cells had similar TRBV-TRBJ usage.

Concerning this clonotype: Its antigen is not known.

This CDR3 spans 14 amino acids. CDR1 SNHLY and CDR2 FYNNEI come from the germline V gene. The rearrangement joins TRBV2 to TRBJ2-5; with no DNA, the TCRdb D assignment of TRBD2 cannot be verified. The sample comprised naive CXCR3+ CD8+ T cells from blood. Documented subset: CD45RO-CCR7+CD27+CD95- naive CD8+ T cells expressing CXCR3 (TNR3+). The TCR comes from a human donor in good health. Some clones in this sample may be carry-over from other donors' samples. The CDR3 sequence is CASMNSGIQETQYF.